The present entry profiles one TCR beta chain with its context. Antigen unknown. Produced via immunoSEQ multiplex PCR; TCRdb's table is partial and in-frame only. Of approximately 120,000 clones in the sample, nearly 90% were seen once. V lost 2 bases and J 1 base, leaving 11 bases between the germline ends. The CDR3 consists of 15 residues. The germline V gene has CDR1 MNHNS and CDR2 SASEGT. The sample comes from a study of cytomegalovirus exposure and HLA in healthy donors. The approximately 130-subject validation cohort, separate from the approximately 670-subject first cohort, included the donors. Whole-study results and caveats: The investigators catalogued 150 to 200 TCR beta chains as cytomegalovirus-associated. TCR sequences were mostly rare, though some public TCRs occurred in many donors. The tendency of first-cohort TCR clusters to co-occur in the roughly 130 validation repertoires emerged from a later analysis.

The origin of this receptor is a woman between 18 and 30 years old in good health and CMV-seronegative. Sequencing was done on a sample of PBMCs. The chain carries TRBV6-1 and TRBJ1-1; a weak D match, TRBD1 (5 bases). This chain's CDR3 is CASSEYSGWNTEAFF. The CDR3, as DNA: TGTGCCAGCAGTGAATATTCAGGGTGGAACACTGAAGCTTTCTTT.